Sequencing of this TCR beta chain was carried out in a study of OX40 agonist ivuxolimab in advanced cancers. For the study in its entirety: Ivuxolimab, which targeted the costimulatory receptor OX40 (CD134), was an agonistic, fully human IgG2 monoclonal antibody. Among the 52 dose-escalation patients, approximately 20 had hepatocellular carcinoma, approximately 15 melanoma, 9 renal cell carcinoma and 9 head and neck cancer. Peripheral TCRbeta sequencing aimed to test whether ivuxolimab altered TCR sequence diversity and caused clonal T-cell expansion. Three dose-escalation patients achieved partial responses, one with hepatocellular carcinoma and two with cutaneous melanoma. Prior anti-PD-1, anti-PD-L1 or anti-CTLA-4 therapy was permitted, and checkpoint inhibitors had been received by under 50% of dose-escalation patients. The dose-escalation cohort was about 86% male with a mean age of roughly 60 years, ranging from roughly 23 to 80. The paper reports the monotherapy dose-escalation portion (N of about 56 patients) of the phase I ivuxolimab trial. Intravenous ivuxolimab was administered to patients every 2 weeks at six dose levels: 0.01, 0.1, 0.3, 1.5, 3 and 10 mg/kg. The study at large found these results: Low levels of normalized T-cell clonal expansion were also seen in some patients who did not respond. Clonal expansion of both CD4+ and CD8+ blood T cells was observed from baseline to week 6 at doses 0.1 to 3.0 mg/kg. Antigen specificity was not determined for the clonally expanded peripheral T cells. In partial responders in the 0.1-3.0 mg/kg groups, normalized peripheral clonal expansion was found to be among the lowest, especially among CD8+ T cells. On average, CD8+ T cells showed more expanded clones than CD4+ T cells after ivuxolimab.

The trial excluded patients who had a history of autoimmune disease or were on systemic immunosuppression. Peripheral blood for TCR sequencing was drawn from every dose cohort at baseline, at cycle 4 day 1 and at cycle 7 day 1. The samples were taken from a phase I, first-in-human, multicenter, open-label dose-escalation trial of ivuxolimab. Adults with locally advanced or metastatic melanoma, renal cell carcinoma, hepatocellular carcinoma or head and neck squamous cell carcinoma were enrolled in the trial. CD4+ and CD8+ T cells were sorted separately from peripheral blood before TCR sequencing. Concerning this clone itself: Its antigen is currently not known. Base qualities are not at hand, and no much larger clone is one base apart.

For sequencing of the TCRbeta CDR3 region, genomic DNA was extracted from the sorted cells. The immunoSEQ Assay was used for sequencing of TCRbeta CDR3 regions. This immuneACCESS table, as held by TCRdb, lists in-frame sequences with V and J called but not all clones. Of the missing ones, under half trace to an unresolved V gene in checked studies; the others have no known cause. The sample has fewer than 55,000 clones on record, about 81% of them singletons. Of the sample, 0.69% is held by the ten largest clones. The sample here was CD4+ or CD8+ T cells sorted from blood, taken in a trial of the OX40 agonist ivuxolimab. This receptor was taken from an adult with an advanced solid tumor such as melanoma, head and neck, liver or kidney cancer.

CDR3 region: CASSQAPAGPGEQYF. The nucleotides read TGCGCCAGCAGCCAAGCCCCAGCGGGGCCTGGGGAGCAGTACTTC. Recombination connected TRBV4-1 to TRBJ2-7; 7 nucleotides in the junction match TRBD2. There are 15 amino acids in the CDR3, from cysteine to phenylalanine inclusive. Of the read, only the CDR3 DNA is kept; its 45 bases are in frame from base 1. For this chain, trimming is 1 base at the V end and 7 bases at the J end, and the number of junction bases without a gene match is 10. Sequences MGHRA (CDR1) and YSYEKL (CDR2) are obtained from the germline V gene.